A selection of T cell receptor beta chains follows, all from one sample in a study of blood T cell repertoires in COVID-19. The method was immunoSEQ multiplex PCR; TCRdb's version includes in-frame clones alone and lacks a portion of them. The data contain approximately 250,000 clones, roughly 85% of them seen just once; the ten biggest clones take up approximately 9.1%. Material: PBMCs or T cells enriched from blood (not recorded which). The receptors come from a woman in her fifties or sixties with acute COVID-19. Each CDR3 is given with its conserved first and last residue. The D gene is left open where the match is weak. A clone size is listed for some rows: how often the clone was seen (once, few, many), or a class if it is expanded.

CDR3nt: TGTGCCAGCAGCTCGACAGGTAACTCCGAGCAGTACTTC
CDR3aa: CASSSTGNSEQYF
j_gene: TRBJ2-7
abundance: NA
v_gene: TRBV5-4
len: 13
d_gene: NA

CDR3nt: TGTGCCAGCAGTTATCAGGGGGCGGCTCAGCCCCAGCATTTT
CDR3aa: CASSYQGAAQPQHF
j_gene: TRBJ1-5
abundance: NA
v_gene: TRBV27
len: 14
d_gene: TRBD1

CDR3nt: TGTGCCAGCAGACCCAGCGGGGGCTCTACCTACGAGCAGTACTTC
CDR3aa: CASRPSGGSTYEQYF
j_gene: TRBJ2-7
abundance: few
v_gene: TRBV3-1/TRBV3-2
len: 15
d_gene: TRBD2

CDR3nt: TGTGCCACCAGCCAGACGACAGGGATGAACACTGAAGCTTTCTTT
CDR3aa: CATSQTTGMNTEAFF
j_gene: TRBJ1-1
abundance: once
v_gene: TRBV15
len: 15
d_gene: TRBD1

CDR3nt: TGTGCCAGCAGTTATGTACAGGGGAGACCTTTCTTT
CDR3aa: CASSYVQGRPFF
j_gene: TRBJ1-1
abundance: NA
v_gene: TRBV6-5
len: 12
d_gene: TRBD1

CDR3nt: TGTGCCAGCAGCTTCAAACAGGGGCAATTAGAGACCCAGTACTTC
CDR3aa: CASSFKQGQLETQYF
j_gene: TRBJ2-5
abundance: NA
v_gene: TRBV5-6
len: 15
d_gene: TRBD1

CDR3nt: TGTGCCAGCAGGGGACAGTTTAGCTCCTACAATGAGCAGTTCTTC
CDR3aa: CASRGQFSSYNEQFF
j_gene: TRBJ2-1
abundance: NA
v_gene: TRBV7-2
len: 15
d_gene: TRBD1

CDR3nt: TGTGCCAGCAGTGAACAATCTCGGGCACCCCTCCACTTT
CDR3aa: CASSEQSRAPLHF
j_gene: TRBJ1-6
abundance: NA
v_gene: TRBV2
len: 13
d_gene: NA

CDR3nt: TGTGCCAGCAGTTACTCTGGGTTACTAGCGGGGGCCTCGAACACCGGGGAGCTGTTTTTT
CDR3aa: CASSYSGLLAGASNTGELFF
j_gene: TRBJ2-2
abundance: NA
v_gene: TRBV6-2/TRBV6-3
len: 20
d_gene: TRBD2

CDR3nt: TGCAGTGCTAGTCGGGGACAGGGGAGCTATGGCTACACCTTC
CDR3aa: CSASRGQGSYGYTF
j_gene: TRBJ1-2
abundance: NA
v_gene: TRBV20-1
len: 14
d_gene: TRBD1

CDR3nt: TGCGCCAGCAGCCAATGGGACAGGGGGAAAGGAGAAGAAGAGACCCAGTACTTC
CDR3aa: CASSQWDRGKGEEETQYF
j_gene: TRBJ2-5
abundance: NA
v_gene: TRBV4-1
len: 18
d_gene: TRBD1

CDR3nt: TGTGCCAGCAGCCCCGGGTCTGGCACAGATACGCAGTATTTT
CDR3aa: CASSPGSGTDTQYF
j_gene: TRBJ2-3
abundance: NA
v_gene: TRBV5-8
len: 14
d_gene: NA

CDR3nt: TGTGCCTGGAGTGGGGGAGACAATCAGCCCCAGCATTTT
CDR3aa: CAWSGGDNQPQHF
j_gene: TRBJ1-5
abundance: NA
v_gene: TRBV30
len: 13
d_gene: NA

CDR3nt: TGTGCCAGCTCCGCCCCGCCGGAGGAGGGAGCTTACTATGGCTACACCTTC
CDR3aa: CASSAPPEEGAYYGYTF
j_gene: TRBJ1-2
abundance: NA
v_gene: TRBV28
len: 17
d_gene: NA

CDR3nt: TGTGCCAGCAGGTGGGACAGGTCCGTTTCACCCCTCCACTTT
CDR3aa: CASRWDRSVSPLHF
j_gene: TRBJ1-6
abundance: NA
v_gene: TRBV4-2
len: 14
d_gene: TRBD1

CDR3nt: TGTGCCAGCAGTCGGGACAGGGGAGATGGCTACACCTTC
CDR3aa: CASSRDRGDGYTF
j_gene: TRBJ1-2
abundance: NA
v_gene: TRBV2
len: 13
d_gene: TRBD1

CDR3nt: TGTGCCAGCTCACCACCCGGGAACAACTACAATGAGCAGTTCTTC
CDR3aa: CASSPPGNNYNEQFF
j_gene: TRBJ2-1
abundance: NA
v_gene: TRBV18
len: 15
d_gene: NA

CDR3nt: TGTGCCAGCAGTTACTCGAGCTCAGGGGCTCGCTACACCTTC
CDR3aa: CASSYSSSGARYTF
j_gene: TRBJ1-2
abundance: once
v_gene: TRBV6-5
len: 14
d_gene: NA

CDR3nt: TGCAGCGCCCGGGACAGCTATCGGGAAAAACTGTTTTTT
CDR3aa: CSARDSYREKLFF
j_gene: TRBJ1-4
abundance: NA
v_gene: TRBV29-1
len: 13
d_gene: TRBD1

CDR3nt: TGTGCCAGCAGTGTCATGAACACTGAAGCTTTCTTT
CDR3aa: CASSVMNTEAFF
j_gene: TRBJ1-1
abundance: few
v_gene: TRBV6-1
len: 12
d_gene: NA

CDR3nt: TGTGCCAGCGGCGCGGGGGGAGATGAAAAACTGTTTTTT
CDR3aa: CASGAGGDEKLFF
j_gene: TRBJ1-4
abundance: NA
v_gene: TRBV7-8
len: 13
d_gene: NA

CDR3nt: TGTGCCAGTAGCAGCCAGGGAGGGAGCAATCAGCCCCAGCATTTT
CDR3aa: CASSSQGGSNQPQHF
j_gene: TRBJ1-5
abundance: NA
v_gene: TRBV19
len: 15
d_gene: NA

CDR3nt: TGTGCCAGCAGCGTAGCGGGAGGGCTCAGCTCTGGAAACACCATATATTTT
CDR3aa: CASSVAGGLSSGNTIYF
j_gene: TRBJ1-3
abundance: few
v_gene: TRBV9
len: 17
d_gene: NA

CDR3nt: TGCGCCAGCAGATTCGGGACTAGCGGGGGTAATGAGCAGTTCTTC
CDR3aa: CASRFGTSGGNEQFF
j_gene: TRBJ2-1
abundance: NA
v_gene: TRBV5-1
len: 15
d_gene: TRBD2

CDR3nt: TGTGCCAGCAGTTTCCGGACAGTTCCTAGTAATGAAAAACTGTTTTTT
CDR3aa: CASSFRTVPSNEKLFF
j_gene: TRBJ1-4
abundance: NA
v_gene: TRBV6-5
len: 16
d_gene: NA

CDR3nt: TGTGCCAGCAGCCATTCACTAGCGGGGGGAGACATTCAGTACTTC
CDR3aa: CASSHSLAGGDIQYF
j_gene: TRBJ2-4
abundance: NA
v_gene: TRBV6-5
len: 15
d_gene: TRBD2

CDR3nt: TGTGCCAGCGGGGCGGGGGACTCTGGAAACACCATATATTTT
CDR3aa: CASGAGDSGNTIYF
j_gene: TRBJ1-3
abundance: NA
v_gene: TRBV28
len: 14
d_gene: NA

CDR3nt: TGTGCCAGTACCGAGCCCCATTTCGGGACTGGAAACACCATATATTTT
CDR3aa: CASTEPHFGTGNTIYF
j_gene: TRBJ1-3
abundance: NA
v_gene: TRBV19
len: 16
d_gene: NA

CDR3nt: TGCGCCAGCAGCTTGGCGGGTTCGGGGGGACCCCTAAATGAGCAGTTCTTC
CDR3aa: CASSLAGSGGPLNEQFF
j_gene: TRBJ2-1
abundance: NA
v_gene: TRBV5-1
len: 17
d_gene: TRBD2

CDR3nt: TGTGCCAGTAGTCCAGGTGTAGGGGTGGTCTATGGCTACACCTTC
CDR3aa: CASSPGVGVVYGYTF
j_gene: TRBJ1-2
abundance: NA
v_gene: TRBV19
len: 15
d_gene: NA

CDR3nt: TGTGCCAGCAGCCCAGGTAGTGGAGAGACCCAGTACTTC
CDR3aa: CASSPGSGETQYF
j_gene: TRBJ2-5
abundance: NA
v_gene: TRBV5-4
len: 13
d_gene: NA

CDR3nt: TGTGCCAGCGGCCGGGACAGGGGGCGGTCCGGGGAGCTGTTTTTT
CDR3aa: CASGRDRGRSGELFF
j_gene: TRBJ2-2
abundance: NA
v_gene: TRBV6-2/TRBV6-3
len: 15
d_gene: TRBD1

CDR3nt: TGTGCCATCAGGGGGACAGGGGGCACTGAAGCTTTCTTT
CDR3aa: CAIRGTGGTEAFF
j_gene: TRBJ1-1
abundance: NA
v_gene: TRBV10-3
len: 13
d_gene: TRBD1

CDR3nt: TGCGCCAGCAGTCAACTATCACAGGGAAGAACTGAAGCTTTCTTT
CDR3aa: CASSQLSQGRTEAFF
j_gene: TRBJ1-1
abundance: NA
v_gene: TRBV23-1
len: 15
d_gene: NA

CDR3nt: TGTGCCAGCTCACCGCAGAGCGGGGTGTTGGAGGAGCAGTTCTTC
CDR3aa: CASSPQSGVLEEQFF
j_gene: TRBJ2-1
abundance: NA
v_gene: TRBV18
len: 15
d_gene: TRBD2

CDR3nt: TGTGCCAGCAGTACCCCAGCAGCCGGGGACACTGAAGCTTTCTTT
CDR3aa: CASSTPAAGDTEAFF
j_gene: TRBJ1-1
abundance: NA
v_gene: TRBV6-2/TRBV6-3
len: 15
d_gene: NA

CDR3nt: TGTGCCAGTAGGAGGGACAGGGCGGATAACTATGGCTACACCTTC
CDR3aa: CASRRDRADNYGYTF
j_gene: TRBJ1-2
abundance: few
v_gene: TRBV19
len: 15
d_gene: TRBD1

CDR3nt: TGTGCCAGCAGCTCCTCGTTCTCAGGGGGAAATCAGCCCCAGCATTTT
CDR3aa: CASSSSFSGGNQPQHF
j_gene: TRBJ1-5
abundance: NA
v_gene: TRBV7-2
len: 16
d_gene: TRBD1

CDR3nt: TGTGCCAGCCCGGGACAGGGTGAGACGAACACTGAAGCTTTCTTT
CDR3aa: CASPGQGETNTEAFF
j_gene: TRBJ1-1
abundance: NA
v_gene: TRBV6-4
len: 15
d_gene: TRBD1

CDR3nt: TGTGCCAGCACCCCGGGACTTAGCACAGATACGCAGTATTTT
CDR3aa: CASTPGLSTDTQYF
j_gene: TRBJ2-3
abundance: once
v_gene: TRBV11-2
len: 14
d_gene: NA

CDR3nt: TGTGCCAGCAGCGGTACGGGTTTCAATCAGCCCCAGCATTTT
CDR3aa: CASSGTGFNQPQHF
j_gene: TRBJ1-5
abundance: NA
v_gene: TRBV25-1
len: 14
d_gene: NA

CDR3nt: TGTGCCAGCAGCCCACCACTAGGAGGCTACACCTTC
CDR3aa: CASSPPLGGYTF
j_gene: TRBJ1-2
abundance: NA
v_gene: TRBV3-1/TRBV3-2
len: 12
d_gene: NA

CDR3nt: TGCGCCAGCAGCTTGGGGACAGCGCTCGGTCCCCTCCACTTT
CDR3aa: CASSLGTALGPLHF
j_gene: TRBJ1-6
abundance: NA
v_gene: TRBV5-1
len: 14
d_gene: NA

CDR3nt: TGTGCCAGCAGTGAATCAAGGACAGACAATGAGCAGTTCTTC
CDR3aa: CASSESRTDNEQFF
j_gene: TRBJ2-1
abundance: NA
v_gene: TRBV25-1
len: 14
d_gene: NA

CDR3nt: TGTGCCAGCAGTTTTAGCCGATCCTACGAGCAGTACTTC
CDR3aa: CASSFSRSYEQYF
j_gene: TRBJ2-7
abundance: NA
v_gene: TRBV12-3/TRBV12-4
len: 13
d_gene: NA

CDR3nt: TGCGCCAGCAGTCCCGGCAGGGGTGAGGAGCCCCAGCATTTT
CDR3aa: CASSPGRGEEPQHF
j_gene: TRBJ1-5
abundance: NA
v_gene: TRBV10-1
len: 14
d_gene: NA

CDR3nt: TGTGCCAGCTCACCAAAGAACACAGAAAATCAGCCCCAGCATTTT
CDR3aa: CASSPKNTENQPQHF
j_gene: TRBJ1-5
abundance: NA
v_gene: TRBV18
len: 15
d_gene: NA

CDR3nt: TGCGCCAGCAGCCAAGAGTGGGCGGGAGGTGGCTACACCTTC
CDR3aa: CASSQEWAGGGYTF
j_gene: TRBJ1-2
abundance: once
v_gene: TRBV4-3
len: 14
d_gene: NA

CDR3nt: TGTGCCAGTAGTGAAATAACAGGGAGTTCCTCCTACGAGCAGTACTTC
CDR3aa: CASSEITGSSSYEQYF
j_gene: TRBJ2-7
abundance: NA
v_gene: TRBV19
len: 16
d_gene: NA

CDR3nt: TGTGCCAGCAGCCAAGATTGGCGGGTACAAGAGACCCAGTACTTC
CDR3aa: CASSQDWRVQETQYF
j_gene: TRBJ2-5
abundance: NA
v_gene: TRBV3-1/TRBV3-2
len: 15
d_gene: NA

CDR3nt: TGTGCCAGCAGCTTAGAAGGAGCATTCAACACTGAAGCTTTCTTT
CDR3aa: CASSLEGAFNTEAFF
j_gene: TRBJ1-1
abundance: once
v_gene: TRBV7-8
len: 15
d_gene: NA

CDR3nt: TGTGCCAGCTCACCGGCGGACAATTACAATCAGCCCCAGCATTTT
CDR3aa: CASSPADNYNQPQHF
j_gene: TRBJ1-5
abundance: NA
v_gene: TRBV18
len: 15
d_gene: NA

CDR3nt: TGTGCCAGTACCAGCGGTTTTAACGTCCTGACTTTC
CDR3aa: CASTSGFNVLTF
j_gene: TRBJ2-6
abundance: few
v_gene: TRBV19
len: 12
d_gene: NA

CDR3nt: TGTGCCAGCAGCTACCCGGATAGGGTATCGGACAGGACAGGTCGGGAGAATGGCTACACCTTC
CDR3aa: CASSYPDRVSDRTGRENGYTF
j_gene: TRBJ1-2
abundance: NA
v_gene: TRBV7-8
len: 21
d_gene: TRBD1

CDR3nt: TGTGCCAGCAGCAAGGCGGGGGATACTGAAAAACTGTTTTTT
CDR3aa: CASSKAGDTEKLFF
j_gene: TRBJ1-4
abundance: few
v_gene: TRBV7-8
len: 14
d_gene: NA

CDR3nt: TGTGCCACCAGCAGAGTTCAGGGAAAACTGTTTTTT
CDR3aa: CATSRVQGKLFF
j_gene: TRBJ1-4
abundance: NA
v_gene: TRBV15
len: 12
d_gene: NA

CDR3nt: TGTGCCAGCAGCTTAAGGCCCGCGGGACAGGGGGTTGATGAGCAGTTCTTC
CDR3aa: CASSLRPAGQGVDEQFF
j_gene: TRBJ2-1
abundance: once
v_gene: TRBV11-3
len: 17
d_gene: TRBD1

CDR3nt: TGTGCCAGCAGCCAAGGAGGCGGACAGGGCCGCAATGAGCAGTTCTTC
CDR3aa: CASSQGGGQGRNEQFF
j_gene: TRBJ2-1
abundance: NA
v_gene: TRBV7-3
len: 16
d_gene: TRBD1

CDR3nt: TGTGCCAGCAGCCCGAGGACAGGGGAGGGGCAGCCCCAGCATTTT
CDR3aa: CASSPRTGEGQPQHF
j_gene: TRBJ1-5
abundance: NA
v_gene: TRBV7-2
len: 15
d_gene: TRBD1

CDR3nt: TGTGCCAGCAGCTTCGGACAGGGGAGAGGGGTAAGCAATCAGCCCCAGCATTTT
CDR3aa: CASSFGQGRGVSNQPQHF
j_gene: TRBJ1-5
abundance: NA
v_gene: TRBV7-9
len: 18
d_gene: TRBD1